What follows describes a single T cell receptor (beta chain). The antigen is not known. This sample was included in a study of cytomegalovirus exposure and HLA in healthy donors. Both 60 Vbeta primers and 13 Jbeta primers went into the PCR. Here immunoSEQ multiplex PCR was the method, and the copy in TCRdb shows in-frame clones only, minus some. This sample carries some 150,000 clones, 65% to 85% of them seen once, and the ten largest clones take around 4.1%. Overall study results and limits: Most observed TCR sequences were rare, whereas some public TCRs were detected in many donors. Apparent HLA restriction characterized most CMV-associated TCR beta chains in a later analysis. Reportedly, HLA-A and HLA-B alleles of most subjects were accurately predicted from TCR beta.

The TCR originated in a woman between 45 and 60 years old in good health and CMV-seropositive. Sequencing was carried out using PBMCs.

The CDR3: CASGARGTGLKRGYTF. The CDR3 DNA reads as TGTGCCTCGGGGGCCCGGGGGACAGGGCTTAAGCGTGGCTACACCTTC. The chain employs TRBV10-3 and TRBJ1-2; 9 nucleotides match TRBD1. CDR3 length equals 16 residues. Germline loops: CDR1 ENHRY, CDR2 SYGVKD. With 11 bases clipped from V and 7 bases from J, the junction kept 20 bases outside the gene matches.